This T cell receptor beta chain was sequenced for a study of regulatory T cells in long-lasting Graves disease. The time point here: newly diagnosed GD, antithyroid drugs for less than 3 months. After RNA was extracted from PBMCs, the TCR library was made from it. The CDR3 loop spans 15 amino acids. Germline V gene sequence: CDR1 SGHAT, CDR2 FQNNGV. Trimming stripped 5 bases from V and 0 bases from J, with 13 bases between. This clonotype was counted ten times or more. Its target is unknown. Through Arm-PCR of CDR3 regions and iRepertoire HTBI primers, TCR beta libraries were built. A single record per CDR3 protein comes from TCRdb applying MiXCR to the multiplex PCR reads. The sample shows approximately 540,000 distinct CDR3 sequences, around 12% of them seen only once. Study-level points and caveats: Under persistent disease, TRBV28, TRBJ1-2 and TRBJ2-5 were used preferentially. Persistent Graves' patients showed less TCR diversity than newly diagnosed ones.

The data were also submitted as part of a second study, on T cells in Graves' hyperthyroidism and ophthalmopathy. That paper states: Most thyroid clonotypes expanded above 0.001 were also detected in blood. By a 13 V-J model, ophthalmopathy was set apart from stable hyperthyroidism.

J is TRBJ1-1 and V is TRBV11-2; possible D gene TRBD1, 5 bases. Sequences were derived from peripheral blood mononuclear cells (PBMCs), sampled at new diagnosis, from a patient treated with antithyroid drugs. This TCR derives from a woman in her twenties or thirties with Graves disease. The CDR3 loop is CASSPFSTVNTEAFF. In DNA, the CDR3 is TGTGCCAGCAGCCCCTTTTCGACAGTGAACACTGAAGCTTTCTTT.